Detailed here is one T cell receptor beta chain. This record comes from a study of OX40 agonist ivuxolimab in advanced cancers. The table came from immunoSEQ multiplex PCR; TCRdb's copy has only in-frame clones and leaves some out. The sample records over 90,000 clones, around 89% being singletons. V gave up 1 base and J gave up 5 bases, with 20 bases separating them. This CDR3 comprises 17 residues. The germline V gene encodes CDR1 SGHDN and CDR2 FVKESK. The chain is built from TRBV14 and TRBJ1-2; a weak D match, TRBD1 (5 bases). The sequenced sample was CD4+ or CD8+ T cells sorted from blood, obtained in a trial of the OX40 agonist ivuxolimab. The receptor was isolated from an adult with an advanced solid tumor such as melanoma, head and neck, liver or kidney cancer. CDR3 in amino acids: CASSQGPSGTVRYGYTF. The CDR3 region has the DNA TGTGCCAGCAGCCAAGGCCCAAGTGGGACGGTCCGATATGGCTACACCTTC.